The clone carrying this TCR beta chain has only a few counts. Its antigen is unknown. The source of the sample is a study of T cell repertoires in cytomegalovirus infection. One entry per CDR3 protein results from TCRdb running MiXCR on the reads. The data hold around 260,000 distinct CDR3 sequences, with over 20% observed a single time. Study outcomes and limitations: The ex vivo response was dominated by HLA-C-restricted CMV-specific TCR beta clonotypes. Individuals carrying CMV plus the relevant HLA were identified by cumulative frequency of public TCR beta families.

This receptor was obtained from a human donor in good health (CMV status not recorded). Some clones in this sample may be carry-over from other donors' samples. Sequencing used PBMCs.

The DNA of the CDR3 is TGTGCCAGCACCAAGGGACCGAGCTCCTACGAGCAGTACTTC. Protein sequence: CASTKGPSSYEQYF. The chain couples TRBV6-8 to TRBJ2-7; D might be TRBD1 or TRBD2, each matching 5 bases. The length of the CDR3 is 14 residues. Germline loops: CDR1 MNHGY, CDR2 SAAAGT. V was pared by 7 bases and J by 0 bases, with 13 bases between.